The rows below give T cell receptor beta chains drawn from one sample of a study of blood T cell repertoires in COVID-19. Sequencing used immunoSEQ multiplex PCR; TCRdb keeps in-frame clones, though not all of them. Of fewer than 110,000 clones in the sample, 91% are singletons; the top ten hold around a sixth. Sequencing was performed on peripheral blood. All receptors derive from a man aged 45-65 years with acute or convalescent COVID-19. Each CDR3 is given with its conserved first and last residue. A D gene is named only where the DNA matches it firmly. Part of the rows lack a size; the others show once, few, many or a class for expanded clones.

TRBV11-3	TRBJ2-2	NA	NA	TGTGCCAGCAGCCAGACAGGATCAAACACCGGGGAGCTGTTTTTT	CASSQTGSNTGELFF
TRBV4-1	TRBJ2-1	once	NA	TGCGCCAGCAGCCAAGATGAAGGCCGGACAGCCTACAATGAGCAGTTCTTC	CASSQDEGRTAYNEQFF
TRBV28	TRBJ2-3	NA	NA	TGTGCCAGCAGTTTAGCCCCGGCGCGGACGCAGTATTTT	CASSLAPARTQYF
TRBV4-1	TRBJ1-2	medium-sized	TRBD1	TGCGCCAGCAGCCACTCCCGGACAGGGGGCAAGGGCTACACCTTC	CASSHSRTGGKGYTF
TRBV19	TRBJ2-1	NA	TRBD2	TGTGCCAGTAGTATTGGGACTAGCGGGGGGTACAATGAGCAGTTCTTC	CASSIGTSGGYNEQFF
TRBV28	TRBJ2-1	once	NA	TGTGCCAGCAGATCATACAATGAGCAGTTCTTC	CASRSYNEQFF
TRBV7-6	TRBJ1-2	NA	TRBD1	TGTGCCAGCAGCTTGGGTTTGACAGGGGACTATGGCTACACCTTC	CASSLGLTGDYGYTF
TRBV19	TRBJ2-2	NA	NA	TGTGCCAGTAGTAATACGGGGGGCGGGACCGGGGAGCTGTTTTTT	CASSNTGGGTGELFF
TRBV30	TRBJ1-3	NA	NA	TGTGCCTGGAGTGTGGCCCACAGTAGTCGAAACACCATATATTTT	CAWSVAHSSRNTIYF
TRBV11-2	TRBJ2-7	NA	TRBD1	TGTGCCAGCAGCCCTGTCCGTGGCGGGACAGGAGTTTACGAGCAGTACTTC	CASSPVRGGTGVYEQYF
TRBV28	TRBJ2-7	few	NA	TGTGCCAGCAGTCTTGAATCCCGGGACACCTTTACCTACGAGCAGTACTTC	CASSLESRDTFTYEQYF
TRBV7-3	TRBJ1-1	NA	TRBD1	TGTGCCAGCAGCCTAAGGGCCGGGACAGGTCGCCTAAACACTGAAGCTTTCTTT	CASSLRAGTGRLNTEAFF
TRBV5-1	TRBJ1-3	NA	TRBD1	TGCGCCAGCAGCCGAGGGACAGCGAACGACGGAAACACCATATATTTT	CASSRGTANDGNTIYF
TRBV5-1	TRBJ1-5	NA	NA	TGCGCCAGCAGCTTGGACCCCTATGGGAGTCAGCCCCAGCATTTT	CASSLDPYGSQPQHF
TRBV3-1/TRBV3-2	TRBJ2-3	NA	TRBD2	TGTGCCAGCAGCCAAGGACTAGCGGGTAGTGGGGATACGCAGTATTTT	CASSQGLAGSGDTQYF
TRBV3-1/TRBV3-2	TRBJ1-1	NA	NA	TGTGCCAGCAGCCAAGATCGGTCGCGGGCGGGGAACACTGAAGCTTTCTTT	CASSQDRSRAGNTEAFF
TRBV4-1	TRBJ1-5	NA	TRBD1	TGCGCCAGCAGCCAAGACCGAGACAGGGGGCAACATTTT	CASSQDRDRGQHF
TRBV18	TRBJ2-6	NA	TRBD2	TGTGCCAGCTCCCCAGCGGGGGGGGAAGCCTCTGGGGCCAACGTCCTGACTTTC	CASSPAGGEASGANVLTF
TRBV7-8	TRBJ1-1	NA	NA	TGTGCCAGCAGCTTAAGAGAGAACACTGAAGCTTTCTTT	CASSLRENTEAFF
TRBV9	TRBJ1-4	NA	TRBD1	TGTGCCAGCAGCGTAGACACAGGGGATGGTGAAAAACTGTTTTTT	CASSVDTGDGEKLFF
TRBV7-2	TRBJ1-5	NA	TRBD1	TGTGCCAGCAGCTTAGATTGGACAGGGCTTAGCAATCAGCCCCAGCATTTT	CASSLDWTGLSNQPQHF
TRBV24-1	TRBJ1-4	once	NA	TGTGCCACCAGTGATCCACTAGGATTCAAAACTAATGAAAAACTGTTTTTT	CATSDPLGFKTNEKLFF
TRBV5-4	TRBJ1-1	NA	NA	TGTGCCAGCAGCTTGGATCAGACATGGAGGGACACTGAAGCTTTCTTT	CASSLDQTWRDTEAFF
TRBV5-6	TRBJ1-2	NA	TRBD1	TGTGCCAGCAGCCGAACAGGGGTCCTGGACGGCTACACCTTC	CASSRTGVLDGYTF
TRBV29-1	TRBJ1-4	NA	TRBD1	TGCAGCGTTTCACAGGGGGCAGGGGAAAAACTGTTTTTT	CSVSQGAGEKLFF
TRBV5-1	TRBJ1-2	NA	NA	TGCGCCAGCAGCTCAGGGGAGGGCTACACCTTC	CASSSGEGYTF
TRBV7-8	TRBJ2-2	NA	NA	TGTGCCAGCAGCTTTCTGGCGGGTTGGAACACCGGGGAGCTGTTTTTT	CASSFLAGWNTGELFF
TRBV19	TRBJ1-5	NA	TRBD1	TGTGCCAGTAGGGCACAGACAGGGTTCAATCAGCCCCAGCATTTT	CASRAQTGFNQPQHF
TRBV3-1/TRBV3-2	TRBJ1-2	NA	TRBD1	TGTGCCAGCAGGCTAGACAGGGGACTCAACTATGGCTACACCTTC	CASRLDRGLNYGYTF
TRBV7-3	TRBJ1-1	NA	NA	TGTGCCAGCAGCTTAAAAGGGCCAGGGCCATGGAACACTGAAGCTTTCTTT	CASSLKGPGPWNTEAFF
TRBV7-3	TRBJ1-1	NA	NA	TGTGCCAGCAGCTCCAGAGAAGGGGGTACTGAAGCTTTCTTT	CASSSREGGTEAFF
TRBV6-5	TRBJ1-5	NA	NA	TGTGCCAGCACCTTGGCGGCTCCTTCCAATCAGCCCCAGCATTTT	CASTLAAPSNQPQHF
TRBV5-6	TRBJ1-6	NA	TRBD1	TGTGCCAGCAGCTTGGAGACAGGGATTAATTCACCCCTCCACTTT	CASSLETGINSPLHF
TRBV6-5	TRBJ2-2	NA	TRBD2	TGTGCCAGCCAAAGGCCGGGGGAGGGCACCGGGGAGCTGTTTTTT	CASQRPGEGTGELFF
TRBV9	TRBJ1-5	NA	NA	TGTGCCAGCAGCGTAGGGGTACAGGCAAATCAGCCCCAGCATTTT	CASSVGVQANQPQHF
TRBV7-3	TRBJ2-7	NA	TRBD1	TGTGCCAGCAGCCATCACCGACAGGGCCTCAGGTCCTACGAGCAGTACTTC	CASSHHRQGLRSYEQYF
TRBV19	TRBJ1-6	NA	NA	TGTGCCAGTAGTGTCAGGGATTCACCCCTCCACTTT	CASSVRDSPLHF
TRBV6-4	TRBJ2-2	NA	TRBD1	TGTGCCAGCAGAGAGGGACAGGGTGGCACCGGGGAGCTGTTTTTT	CASREGQGGTGELFF
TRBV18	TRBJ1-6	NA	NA	TGTGCCAGCTCCTCGACAGCCAGCTCCTATAATTCACCCCTCCACTTT	CASSSTASSYNSPLHF
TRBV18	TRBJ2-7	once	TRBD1	TGTGCCAGCTCACCTGGACGGACAGGACTCTACGAGCAGTACTTC	CASSPGRTGLYEQYF
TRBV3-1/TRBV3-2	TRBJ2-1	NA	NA	TGTGCCAGCAGCCAAGTCTGGGGCGCGGCCCATGAGCAGTTCTTC	CASSQVWGAAHEQFF
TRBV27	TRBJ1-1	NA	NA	TGTGCCAGCAGTTTACACTCGGACGGGGCTGAAGCTTTCTTT	CASSLHSDGAEAFF
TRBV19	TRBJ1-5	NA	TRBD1	TGTGCCAGTACCCCCTTCCGGCAGGGGGCATCTACGGGCAATCAGCCCCAGCATTTT	CASTPFRQGASTGNQPQHF
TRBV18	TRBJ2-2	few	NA	TGTGCCAGCTCAACCAGGGTCGCGAACACCGGGGAGCTGTTTTTT	CASSTRVANTGELFF
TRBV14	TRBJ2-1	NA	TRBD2	TGTGCCAGCAGCCAAGGGACTAGCGCCAACAATGAGCAGTTCTTC	CASSQGTSANNEQFF
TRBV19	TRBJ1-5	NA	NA	TGTGCCAGTAGTATTATGGCCTCTGGTCAGCCCCAGCATTTT	CASSIMASGQPQHF
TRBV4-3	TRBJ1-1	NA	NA	TGCGCCAGCAGCCAAGGCGCAGGGACTAACACTGAAGCTTTCTTT	CASSQGAGTNTEAFF
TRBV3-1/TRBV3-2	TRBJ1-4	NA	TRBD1	TGTGCCAGCAGCCAAACAGGGGGCTCAGGTGAAAAACTGTTTTTT	CASSQTGGSGEKLFF